Listed below are T cell receptor beta chains from one sample, sequenced in a study of T cells in Graves' hyperthyroidism and ophthalmopathy. Each CDR3 protein gets one entry after TCRdb re-called the multiplex PCR reads with MiXCR. The sample carries 250,000 to 300,000 distinct CDR3 sequences, roughly 14% recorded once. Sequencing input: blood. The receptor set was obtained from a woman under 40 with Graves' hyperthyroidism that later progressed to Graves' ophthalmopathy. Each CDR3 is given with its conserved first and last residue. Fields, in order: CDR3 protein, J gene, V gene.

CASSSIPPSLNEQYF | TRBJ2-7 | TRBV19
CASGSRLRHEQYF | TRBJ2-7 | TRBV27
CASSPTGASDTQYF | TRBJ2-3 | TRBV18
CASSSQDKASTDTQYF | TRBJ2-3 | TRBV7-6
CASSWSGNWNDEQFF | TRBJ2-1 | TRBV7-2
CAWSTGGGSSGANVMTF | TRBJ2-6 | TRBV30
CASSLAGITGELFF | TRBJ2-2 | TRBV5-1
CASSLLGQYTEAFF | TRBJ1-1 | TRBV27
CASSSGLDYINNEQFF | TRBJ2-1 | TRBV6-1
CASSTETLAGDNEQFF | TRBJ2-1 | TRBV2
CATSDLRAEKSTDTQYF | TRBJ2-3 | TRBV24-1
CASSPSHDSPGYSPLHF | TRBJ1-6 | TRBV5-5
CASSNLAENYEQYF | TRBJ2-7 | TRBV5-6
CASGGRSAPYNEQFF | TRBJ2-1 | TRBV7-2
CASKIGTSQETQYF | TRBJ2-5 | TRBV3-1
CASSPTAANQPQHF | TRBJ1-5 | TRBV6-1
CAWSSISDTQYF | TRBJ2-3 | TRBV30
CAISGRDGKAEAFF | TRBJ1-1 | TRBV10-3
CASSALLGGDPMNTEAFF | TRBJ1-1 | TRBV6-2/TRBV6-3
CASSSPRQGAGNSPLHF | TRBJ1-6 | TRBV28
CASSRLPLGETQYF | TRBJ2-5 | TRBV9
CASSESGGEQFF | TRBJ2-1 | TRBV27
CASSLTSGETGELFF | TRBJ2-2 | TRBV6-1
CSVPSGTGFYGYTF | TRBJ1-2 | TRBV29-1
CASSLGPQLGETQYF | TRBJ2-5 | TRBV13
CASSFPRGELFF | TRBJ2-2 | TRBV27
CASSLVSLAAYNEQFF | TRBJ2-1 | TRBV7-6
CASSFTSGSNRADTQYF | TRBJ2-3 | TRBV7-3
CASSFSPRGSYEQYF | TRBJ2-7 | TRBV7-9
CASSTSQGAGANVLTF | TRBJ2-6 | TRBV19
CASASVRGLYTDTQYF | TRBJ2-3 | TRBV4-3
CASSIEETQYF | TRBJ2-5 | TRBV12-3/TRBV12-4
CASSSYRALTGELFF | TRBJ2-2 | TRBV6-1
CASSPRTLSSYEQYF | TRBJ2-7 | TRBV27
CASSQWGEDGYEQYF | TRBJ2-7 | TRBV4-2
CATNLLQGVQETQYF | TRBJ2-5 | TRBV6-1
CASSSDTNAGELFF | TRBJ2-2 | TRBV27
CSANGGTYNEQFF | TRBJ2-1 | TRBV20-1
CAISEPEKGHGYTF | TRBJ1-2 | TRBV10-3
CASSYKGPSDEQYF | TRBJ2-7 | TRBV6-1
CASSPGQGHQPQHF | TRBJ1-5 | TRBV9
CASSEPTGVGGYTF | TRBJ1-2 | TRBV9